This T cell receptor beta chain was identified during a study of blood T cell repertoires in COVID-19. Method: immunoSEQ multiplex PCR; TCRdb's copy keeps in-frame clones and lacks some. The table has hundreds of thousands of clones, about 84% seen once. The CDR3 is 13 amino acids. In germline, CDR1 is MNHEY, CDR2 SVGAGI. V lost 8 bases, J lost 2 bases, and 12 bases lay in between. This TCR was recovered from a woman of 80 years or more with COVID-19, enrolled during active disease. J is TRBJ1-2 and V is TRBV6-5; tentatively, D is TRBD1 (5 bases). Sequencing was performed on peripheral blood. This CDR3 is CASAKTANYGYTF. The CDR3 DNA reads TGTGCCAGCGCAAAGACAGCGAACTATGGCTACACCTTC.